The clone carrying this T cell receptor beta chain was counted at least ten times. The antigen is unknown. This sample is part of a study of T cell repertoires in cytomegalovirus infection. TCRdb used MiXCR to reprocess the reads, holding one entry per CDR3 protein. The sample carries roughly 120,000 distinct CDR3 sequences, around 10% recorded once. V was trimmed by 7 bases and J by 4 bases, leaving 10 bases between them. The CDR3 totals 13 residues. The V gene's germline CDR1 is MNHEY and CDR2 SVGAGI. This receptor was taken from a human donor in good health (CMV status not recorded). Some clones in this sample may be carry-over from other donors' samples. The sequenced sample was PBMCs, sequenced either directly or after in vitro stimulation (not recorded which). The chain links TRBV6-5 to TRBJ2-2; D is unclear. The CDR3 is CASNGPGTGELFF. In DNA form, the CDR3 reads TGTGCCAGCAACGGCCCCGGCACCGGGGAGCTGTTTTTT.